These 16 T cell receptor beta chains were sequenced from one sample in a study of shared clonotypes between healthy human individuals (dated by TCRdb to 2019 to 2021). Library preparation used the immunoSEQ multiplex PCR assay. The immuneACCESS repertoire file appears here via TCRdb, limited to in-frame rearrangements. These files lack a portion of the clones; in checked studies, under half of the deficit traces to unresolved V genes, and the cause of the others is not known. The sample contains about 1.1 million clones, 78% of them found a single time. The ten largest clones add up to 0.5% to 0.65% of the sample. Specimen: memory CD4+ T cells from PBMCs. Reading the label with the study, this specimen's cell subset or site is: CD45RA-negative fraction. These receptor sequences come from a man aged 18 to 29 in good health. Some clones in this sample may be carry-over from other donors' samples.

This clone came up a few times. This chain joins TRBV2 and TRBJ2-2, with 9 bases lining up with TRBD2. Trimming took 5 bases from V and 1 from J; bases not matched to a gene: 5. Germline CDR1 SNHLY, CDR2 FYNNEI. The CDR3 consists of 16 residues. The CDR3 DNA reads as TGTGCCAGCAGTACCCCTAGCGGGGAGAACACCGGGGAGCTGTTTTTT. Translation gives CASSTPSGENTGELFF. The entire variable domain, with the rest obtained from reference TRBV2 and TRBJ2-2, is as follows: EPEVTQTPSHQVTQMGQEVILRCVPISNHLYFYWYRQILGQKVEFLVSFYNNEISEKSEIFDDQFSVERPDGSNFTLKIRSTKLEDSAMYFCASSTPSGENTGELFFGEGSRLTVL.

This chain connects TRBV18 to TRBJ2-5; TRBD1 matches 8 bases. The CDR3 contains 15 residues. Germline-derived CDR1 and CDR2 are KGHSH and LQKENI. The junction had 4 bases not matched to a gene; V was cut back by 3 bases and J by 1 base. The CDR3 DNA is TGTGCCAGCTCACCCGGGACAGGATCCCAAGAGACCCAGTACTTC. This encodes CASSPGTGSQETQYF.

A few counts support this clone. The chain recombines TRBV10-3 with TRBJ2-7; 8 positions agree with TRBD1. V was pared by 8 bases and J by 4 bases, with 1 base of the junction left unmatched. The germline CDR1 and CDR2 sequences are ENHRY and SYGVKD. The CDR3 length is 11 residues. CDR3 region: CAIGQGYEQYF. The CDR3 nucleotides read TGTGCCATCGGACAGGGTTACGAGCAGTACTTC.

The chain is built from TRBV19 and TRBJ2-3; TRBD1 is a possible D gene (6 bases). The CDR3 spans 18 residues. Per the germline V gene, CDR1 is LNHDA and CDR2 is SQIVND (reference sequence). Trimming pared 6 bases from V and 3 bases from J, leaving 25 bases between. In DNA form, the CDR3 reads TGTGCCAGTAGCGATTCGAGGGGCAGGGGCGGATTAACAGATACGCAGTATTTT. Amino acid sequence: CASSDSRGRGGLTDTQYF.

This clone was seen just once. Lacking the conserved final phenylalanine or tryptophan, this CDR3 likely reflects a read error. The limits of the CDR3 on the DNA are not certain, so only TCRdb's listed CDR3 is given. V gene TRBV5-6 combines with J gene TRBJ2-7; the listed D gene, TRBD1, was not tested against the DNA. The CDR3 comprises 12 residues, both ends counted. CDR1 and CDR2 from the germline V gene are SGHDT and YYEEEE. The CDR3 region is CASSSYGRTGNL.

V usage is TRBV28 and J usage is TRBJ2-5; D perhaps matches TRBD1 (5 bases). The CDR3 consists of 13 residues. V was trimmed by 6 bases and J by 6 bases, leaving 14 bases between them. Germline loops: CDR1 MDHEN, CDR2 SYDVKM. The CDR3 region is CASSPGHSKTQYF. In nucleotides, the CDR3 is TGTGCCAGCAGCCCCGGACATTCCAAGACCCAGTACTTC.

CDR3 in DNA: TGCGCCAGCAGCTTGGTGGTGACCCCAGATGGGACCCAGTACTTC. Amino acids: CASSLVVTPDGTQYF. The chain uses TRBV5-1 and TRBJ2-5; D remains unclear. This CDR3 is built from 15 residues. Deletions cut 0 bases from V and 7 bases from J, with 16 bases between. Germline lookup yields CDR1 SGHRS and CDR2 YFSETQ.

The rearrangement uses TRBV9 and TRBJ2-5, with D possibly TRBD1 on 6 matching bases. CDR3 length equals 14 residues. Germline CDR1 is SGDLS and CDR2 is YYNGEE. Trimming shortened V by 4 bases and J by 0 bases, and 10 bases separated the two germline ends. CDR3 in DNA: TGTGCCAGCAGCTCTGGACAGAACCAAGAGACCCAGTACTTC. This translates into CASSSGQNQETQYF. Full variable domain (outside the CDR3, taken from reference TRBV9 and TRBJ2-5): DSGVTQTPKHLITATGQRVTLRCSPRSGDLSVYWYQQSLDQGLQFLIQYYNGEERAKGNILERFSAQQFPDLHSELNLSSLELGDSALYFCASSSGQNQETQYFGPGTRLLVL.

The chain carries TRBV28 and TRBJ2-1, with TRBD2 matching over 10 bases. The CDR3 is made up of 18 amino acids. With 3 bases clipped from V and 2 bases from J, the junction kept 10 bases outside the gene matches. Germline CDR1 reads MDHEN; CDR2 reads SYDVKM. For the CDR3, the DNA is TGTGCCAGCAGTTTTGCTAGCGGGAGTGGTGGCGCCTACAATGAGCAGTTCTTC. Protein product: CASSFASGSGGAYNEQFF.

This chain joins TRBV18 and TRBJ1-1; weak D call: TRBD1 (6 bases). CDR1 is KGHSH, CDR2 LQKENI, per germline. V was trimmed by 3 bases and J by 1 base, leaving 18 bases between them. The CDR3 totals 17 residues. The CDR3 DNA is TGTGCCAGCTCACCCCCAGCTTCGGGGGCCCGGAACACTGAAGCTTTCTTT. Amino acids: CASSPPASGARNTEAFF.

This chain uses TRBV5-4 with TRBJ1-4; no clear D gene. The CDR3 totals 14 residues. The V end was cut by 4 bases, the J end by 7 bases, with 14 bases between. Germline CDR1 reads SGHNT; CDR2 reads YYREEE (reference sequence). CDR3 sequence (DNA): TGTGCCAGCAGCCCGGATAATCCCTCTGAAAAACTGTTTTTT. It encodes CASSPDNPSEKLFF.

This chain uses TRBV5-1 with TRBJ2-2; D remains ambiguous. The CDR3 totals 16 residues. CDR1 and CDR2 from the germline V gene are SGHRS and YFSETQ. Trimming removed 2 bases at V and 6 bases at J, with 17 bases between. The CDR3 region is CASSFRDSFSAGELFF. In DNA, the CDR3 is TGCGCCAGCAGCTTCAGAGACTCTTTTTCGGCCGGGGAGCTGTTTTTT.

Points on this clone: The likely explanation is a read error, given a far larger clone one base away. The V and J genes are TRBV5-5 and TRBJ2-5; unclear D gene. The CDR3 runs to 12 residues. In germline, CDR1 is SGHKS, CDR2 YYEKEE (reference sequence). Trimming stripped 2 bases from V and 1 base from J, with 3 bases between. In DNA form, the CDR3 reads TGTGCCAGCAGCTTTGTCCAAGAGACCCAGTACTTC. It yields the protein CASSFVQETQYF.

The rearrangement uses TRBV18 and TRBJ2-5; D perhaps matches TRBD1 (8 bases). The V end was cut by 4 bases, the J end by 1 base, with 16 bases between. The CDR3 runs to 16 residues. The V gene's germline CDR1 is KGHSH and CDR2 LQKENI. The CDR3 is CASSQAGQVSQETQYF. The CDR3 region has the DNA TGTGCCAGCTCACAAGCGGGACAGGTCTCCCAAGAGACCCAGTACTTC.

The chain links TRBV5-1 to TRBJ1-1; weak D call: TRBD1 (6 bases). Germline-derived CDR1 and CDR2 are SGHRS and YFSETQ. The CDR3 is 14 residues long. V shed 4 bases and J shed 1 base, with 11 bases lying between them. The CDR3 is CASSATTGNTEAFF. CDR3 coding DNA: TGCGCCAGCAGCGCTACGACAGGGAACACTGAAGCTTTCTTT.

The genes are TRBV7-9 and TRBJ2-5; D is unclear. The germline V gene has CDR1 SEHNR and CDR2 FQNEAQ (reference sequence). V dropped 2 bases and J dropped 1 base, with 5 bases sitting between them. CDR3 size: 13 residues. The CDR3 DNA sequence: TGTGCCAGCAGCTTACAGACCCAAGAGACCCAGTACTTC. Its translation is CASSLQTQETQYF.